Listed here are 21 T cell receptor beta chains from one sample, sequenced in a study of tumor-infiltrating lymphocytes in primary liver carcinoma. From 20-30 mg of unsorted bulk tissue, DNA and RNA were co-extracted together. The template, roughly 550 ng total RNA, yielded TCR beta cDNA made with a constant-region primer. Three nested multiplex PCR rounds, a slightly modified ARM-PCR method, built the TCR beta libraries. The opening two PCR rounds, around 11 cycles each, paired TRBV1-TRBV30 forward primers with a C-beta reverse primer. TCRdb reprocessed the multiplex PCR reads with MiXCR, giving one entry per CDR3 protein. The profile shows about 120,000 distinct CDR3 sequences, roughly 70% of them singletons. The specimen was tumor-adjacent normal liver tissue. All receptors come from a woman aged 55-69 years with primary liver carcinoma and hepatitis B virus infection.

Points on this clonotype: A read error may be the cause here, since a much bigger clone is one base away. This rearrangement joins TRBV12-3 or TRBV12-4 to TRBJ2-3; 10 positions match TRBD2. The CDR3 covers 16 residues. The CDR3 bases are TGTGCCAGCAGGGCTAGCGGGAGACCTAGCACAGATATGCAGTATTTT. Its protein product is CASRASGRPSTDMQYF.

Worth noting for this clonotype: A much larger clone lies a single base off, so this may be a read error. The gene calls are TRBV28 and TRBJ1-2; no reliable D call. The length of the CDR3 is 11 residues. Per germline, CDR1 MDHEN and CDR2 SYDVKM. In nucleotides, the CDR3 is TGTGCCAGCTGTTTGGCGGCTGGCTACACCTTC. This codes for CASCLAAGYTF.

A word on this clonotype: This clone may be a read error of a much larger clone one base away. V is TRBV5-6 and J is TRBJ2-3; 8 bases fit TRBD2. CDR1 and CDR2 from the germline V gene are SGHDT and YYEEEE. The CDR3 has 16 amino acids. The DNA of the CDR3 is TGTGCCAGTGGGTCGGAAGAGAGGACTAGCATAGATACGCAGTATTTT. Its translation is CASGSEERTSIDTQYF.

This clonotype was seen a few times. This may stem from a read error, because a much larger clone lies one nucleotide away. The chain links TRBV7-9 to TRBJ2-2; D might be TRBD2 (6 bases). This CDR3 has 16 residues. The germline V gene has CDR1 SEHNR and CDR2 FQNEAQ (reference sequence). The CDR3 protein is CTSSLTGFGEAGELFF. CDR3 DNA sequence: TGTACCAGCAGCCTAACAGGCTTTGGGGAGGCTGGGGAGCTGTTTTTT.

Regarding this clonotype: At one end the junction does not follow the germline gene, possibly because of a read error. This rearrangement joins TRBV6-4 to TRBJ2-1; 15 bases map to TRBD2. The germline gives CDR1 MRHNA, CDR2 SNTAGT. CDR3 size: 15 residues. CDR3 coding DNA: TGTGCCAGCAGTGCGGGACTAGCGGGAGGAACTGAGCAGGTCTTC. This codes for CASSAGLAGGTEQVF.

This clonotype was detected ten times or more. The V and J genes are TRBV29-1 and TRBJ2-3; a possible D gene is TRBD2 (6 bases). V dropped 4 bases and J dropped 2 bases, with 16 bases sitting between them. The germline gives CDR1 SQVTM, CDR2 ANQGSEA. The CDR3 sequence is 15 residues long. The CDR3 DNA sequence: TGCAGCGTTGGTCGCGGGACGGGGCCCACAGATACGCAGTATTTT. Protein: CSVGRGTGPTDTQYF.

A remark on this clonotype: Germline and junction disagree at one end, which may indicate a read error. The chain combines TRBV12-3 or TRBV12-4 with TRBJ2-1; D might be TRBD2 (5 bases). The CDR3 has 12 amino acids. The CDR3 DNA is TGTGTCAGCGGTTTAGGTTGGGGTGAGCAGTTCTTC. Residues: CVSGLGWGEQFF.

The rearrangement joins TRBV29-1 to TRBJ1-1, with D possibly being TRBD1 (6 bases). The germline gives CDR1 SQVTM, CDR2 ANQGSEA. The CDR3 contains 12 residues. The CDR3 DNA follows: TGCAGTGCCGGACAGAAGGGCACTGAAGCTTTCTTT. Protein: CSAGQKGTEAFF.

This sequence joins TRBV28 and TRBJ1-6; D is unresolved. This CDR3 is 12 amino acids long. The V end lost 5 bases, the J end lost 17 bases, and 16 bases lay between the germline ends. Germline CDR1 is MDHEN and CDR2 is SYDVKM. CDR3 sequence (DNA): TGTGCCAGCAGTCTCGGCGGACCTAAGGTCCACTTT. Its translation is CASSLGGPKVHF. The variable domain in full, completed from reference TRBV28 and TRBJ1-6, reads DVKVTQSSRYLVKRTGEKVFLECVQDMDHENMFWYRQDPGLGLRLIYFSYDVKMKEKGDIPEGYSVSREKKERFSLILESASTNQTSMYLCASSLGGPKVHFGNGTRLTVT.

The rearrangement joins TRBV11-2 to TRBJ2-3; D unclear. The CDR3 has 17 amino acids. Germline CDR1 SGHAT, CDR2 FQNNGV. V was trimmed by 1 base and J by 14 bases, leaving 28 bases between them. CDR3 in amino acids: CASSLGIRREGTDMLYF. The CDR3 region has the DNA TGTGCCAGCAGCTTAGGGATTCGAAGGGAAGGTACAGATATGCTGTATTTT.

As for this clonotype: This sequence may be a read error, since a much larger clone differs from it by one base. This chain connects TRBV28 to TRBJ2-7; the D is unclear. Germline assignment: CDR1 MDHEN and CDR2 SYDVKM. The CDR3 has 12 amino acids. Written as DNA, the CDR3 is TGTGCCAGCAGTCCTAACCCAAGGATCCTTGACTTC. Its protein is CASSPNPRILDF.

Turning to this clonotype: Sequence at one end of the junction differs from germline and may be a read error. The chain combines TRBV30 with TRBJ2-3; D possibly corresponds to TRBD2 (6 bases). CDR3 length: 15 residues. Looked up from germline, CDR1 is GTSNPN and CDR2 is SVGIG (reference sequence). CDR3 residues: CAYSIAGGTGDTQFF. In nucleotides, the CDR3 is TGTGCCTACTCCATAGCTGGAGGGACCGGGGATACGCAGTTTTTT.

This clonotype was picked up many times. The gene calls are TRBV5-1 and TRBJ2-2; 9 positions match TRBD2. After removal of 4 bases from V and 3 bases from J, the junction contained 7 bases not matched to a gene. This CDR3 is built from 16 residues. The germline V gene has CDR1 SGHRS and CDR2 YFSETQ. The CDR3 is CASSLASGVYTGELFF. The CDR3 DNA is TGCGCCAGCAGCCTGGCTAGCGGGGTCTACACCGGGGAGCTGTTTTTT.

V usage is TRBV6-1 and J usage is TRBJ2-1; 10 positions agree with TRBD2. The CDR3 runs to 14 residues. Germline CDR1 and CDR2: MNHNS and SASEGT. V was pared by 11 bases and J by 4 bases, with 8 bases of the junction left unmatched. The CDR3 sequence is CAGASGSRYNEQFF. The CDR3, as DNA: TGTGCCGGCGCTAGCGGGAGTCGGTACAATGAGCAGTTCTTC.

As to this clonotype: One end of the junction fails to match germline, which may point to a read error. The genes are TRBV11-1 and TRBJ2-2, with a possible D match to TRBD2 (5 bases). This CDR3 contains 14 residues. Germline V lookup: CDR1 SGHAT, CDR2 FQDESV (reference sequence). CDR3 loop: CASGPSPDTGELFF. CDR3 nucleotide sequence: TGTGCCAGCGGACCGAGCCCTGACACCGGGGAACTGTTTTTT. The full variable domain, rest sourced from reference TRBV11-1 and TRBJ2-2, is EAEVAQSPRYKITEKSQAVAFWCDPISGHATLYWYRQILGQGPELLVQFQDESVVDDSQLPKDRFSAERLKGVDSTLKIQPAELGDSAMYLCASGPSPDTGELFFGEGSRLTVL.

This clonotype came up once. This may stem from a read error, because a much larger clone lies one nucleotide away. The genes are TRBV5-1 and TRBJ2-2; TRBD2 agrees at 9 bases. Germline V gene data show CDR1 as SGHRS and CDR2 as YFSETQ. The CDR3 totals 16 residues. The CDR3 DNA reads as TGCGCCAGCAGCCTGGCTAGCGGGGTCTACACCGAGGAGCTGTTTTTT. This gives the protein CASSLASGVYTEELFF.

With regard to this clonotype: An end of the junction differs from the germline gene, which may be a read error. This chain joins TRBV6-1 and TRBJ2-7; a possible D gene is TRBD2 (6 bases). This CDR3 contains 14 residues. The V gene's germline CDR1 is MNHNS and CDR2 SASEGT. In DNA, the CDR3 is TGTGCCAGTAGTGACCTGACTAGTTCTAACGAGCAGTACTTC. Protein product: CASSDLTSSNEQYF.

The sample holds many counts of this clonotype. The chain uses TRBV12-3 or TRBV12-4 and TRBJ1-1, with 9 bases matching TRBD1. After removal of 5 bases from V and 5 bases from J, the junction contained 6 bases not matched to a gene. The CDR3 runs to 14 residues. The DNA for the CDR3 is TGTGCCAGCAGTACCCTAGGACAGGGGACTGAAGCTTTCTTT. Protein product: CASSTLGQGTEAFF.

This clonotype came up many times. V gene TRBV28 combines with J gene TRBJ2-1, with 7 nucleotides matching TRBD2. Germline trimming cut 8 bases from V and 8 bases from J; bases unmatched to any gene: 12. This CDR3 contains 14 residues. CDR1 MDHEN and CDR2 SYDVKM come from the germline V gene. In nucleotides, the CDR3 is TGTGCCAGCGCCTTCGGGGGAGGGCTTTATGAGCAGTTCTTC. This sequence encodes CASAFGGGLYEQFF. Full variable domain (rest looked up from reference TRBV28 and TRBJ2-1): DVKVTQSSRYLVKRTGEKVFLECVQDMDHENMFWYRQDPGLGLRLIYFSYDVKMKEKGDIPEGYSVSREKKERFSLILESASTNQTSMYLCASAFGGGLYEQFFGPGTRLTVL.

In its sample, this clonotype was seen a few times. A read error may account for a junction end that differs from germline. This chain connects TRBV12-3 or TRBV12-4 to TRBJ1-3; tentatively, D is TRBD1 (6 bases). The CDR3 length is 14 residues. The CDR3 DNA follows: TGTGCCACCATACAGGGTACCTCCGGAAACAGCATATATTTT. It encodes CATIQGTSGNSIYF.

Details on this clonotype: Possible read error: a much larger clone is one base away. V gene TRBV10-3 combines with J gene TRBJ1-4, with a possible D match to TRBD1 (5 bases). This CDR3 has 13 residues. Germline CDR1 and CDR2: ENHRY and SYGVKD. For the CDR3, the DNA is TGTGCCATCAGTGAATCTGGGGGTGAACAACTGTTTTTT. This codes for CAISESGGEQLFF.